Included here is one T cell receptor beta chain sequence, with context. What it binds is unknown. These data originate in a study of T cell responses to AZD1222 COVID-19 vaccine. Study-level findings and limits: Unmutated variant regions reportedly attract nearly half of all spike-specific TCRs. Rises in breadth and depth of Spike-specific TCRs came after two AZD1222 doses. A mostly white British donor set with more females was recruited, and clonal diversity was possibly underestimated. The study identified only a handful of AZD1222 recipients as seropositive at baseline.

Germline CDR1 reads LGHNA; CDR2 reads YNFKEQ. V lost 4 bases and J 7 bases, leaving 11 bases between the germline ends. This CDR3 is built from 14 residues. This table comes from immunoSEQ multiplex PCR, and its TCRdb copy is limited to in-frame clones, with some not included. Of about 180,000 clones in the sample, 85% to 95% were seen once. This sequence joins TRBV4-2 and TRBJ1-6; no definite D call. The TCR originated in an adult who received the MenACWY meningococcal vaccine as a control. Sequences were derived from peripheral blood, sampled 28 days after the second dose of the MenACWY control vaccine. CDR3 residues: CASSLNLFNSPLHF. CDR3 sequence (DNA): TGTGCCAGCAGCCTTAACCTCTTCAATTCACCCCTCCACTTT.